This TCR beta chain was sequenced during a study of regulatory T cells in long-lasting Graves disease. Construction of the TCR beta libraries employed iRepertoire HTBI primers in conjunction with Arm-PCR of CDR3 regions. From the multiplex PCR reads, TCRdb called clonotypes with MiXCR, one entry per CDR3 protein. The profile shows about 290,000 distinct CDR3 sequences, around a fifth of them singletons. This clonotype has ten or more counts. V was cut by 3 bases and J by 5 bases, with 16 bases left in between. This CDR3 contains 15 residues. The germline CDR1 and CDR2 sequences are MDHEN and SYDVKM. As to time point: persistent/refractory GD, antithyroid drugs over 5 years with positive TRAb. With RNA extracted from PBMCs as input, the TCR library was made. Diagnosis followed American Thyroid Association guidelines for Graves' disease. The EDTA tubes were filled with 8.5 to 9.5 milliliters of drawn peripheral blood.

Material: peripheral blood mononuclear cells (PBMCs), obtained when the disease was refractory, from a patient treated with antithyroid drugs. V is TRBV28 and J is TRBJ2-5; the D gene could be TRBD1 or TRBD2 (5 bases each). This sequence was found in a female donor with Graves disease. CDR3 loop: CASSFGGGSTETQYF. The DNA of the CDR3 is TGTGCCAGCAGTTTTGGTGGGGGTAGCACCGAGACCCAGTACTTC.